The entry that follows covers one T cell receptor (beta chain) sequence. This clonotype has only a few counts. Its recognized antigen is unknown. Base qualities were left out, and no much larger clone turns up one base away. V is cut by 3 bases and J by 7 bases, and the space between the germline ends is 21 bases. The cysteine opens and the phenylalanine closes a CDR3 of 16 amino acids. Only the CDR3 DNA is retained, 48 bases long and in frame from the first base. Sequences SGHDN (CDR1) and FVKESK (CDR2) are obtained from the germline V gene. The data stem from a study of response to subunit inactivated influenza vaccine (dated by TCRdb to the late 2010s). About the full investigation: To follow how T cells responded to a trivalent subunit inactivated influenza vaccine, the researchers relied on deep quantitative profiling of the T cell receptor repertoire. What the research found in general, with its limitations: According to the authors, only a limited number of new T cells may be recruited by each seasonal influenza vaccination.

Library generation was performed with RT-PCR. Sequencing was performed on an Illumina HiSeq 2500. TCRdb trimmed the raw reads at Q25, called clones with MiXCR and kept productive beta chains. Rows are combined by CDR3 protein, so each entry shows the most common genes and DNA. The sample table lists about 540,000 distinct CDR3 sequences, under 30% of them with a count of one. The top ten hold approximately 3% of the sample. The sample was also linked to a second study, of T cells expressing NK-cell markers. The second source states: TCR beta cDNA libraries were prepared using 5'RACE template switching, which introduced a universal primer site and unique molecular identifiers. About 8 donors provided sorted CD3+CD56+NKG2C+, CD3+CD56+NKG2C- and CD3+CD56-NKG2C+ T-cell subsets, whose TCR beta-chain repertoires were profiled. Among the eight sequenced donors, seven were HCMV-seropositive and one was HCMV-seronegative. To restrict sorting to alphabetaTCR-expressing T cells, an anti-gammadeltaTCR antibody was added in several experiments. In six donors, the dominant CD3+CD56+NKG2C+ clonotypes were among the top 10 CD8+ clonotypes and accounted for about 1.0-7.5% of CD8+ T cells. Those dominant clonotypes were again the most abundant among CD3+CD56-NKG2C+ cells in several donors, at about 25-65%. Whether the expanded NKG2C-expressing T cell clones were specific for HCMV antigens remained unclear. All eight donors whose samples were sequenced were randomly selected healthy volunteers, three of them men and five women. A commercial ELISA kit detecting HCMV-specific IgG in serum was used to determine HCMV serostatus. Ficoll density gradient centrifugation was used to isolate peripheral blood mononuclear cells from blood. Using Miltenyi isolation kits, CD4+ and CD8+ T cells were isolated from PBMC through magnetic immunoseparation. Synthesis of cDNA was primed from the TCR beta constant segment and was followed by two consecutive PCR amplification steps. Sequencing of the libraries produced 2 x 150 bp reads on Illumina HiSeq 2000/2500, MiSeq or NextSeq. MIGEC was used to demultiplex reads and group the reads by UMI, and MiTCR was used to assemble and quantify clonotypes. Only TCR cDNA sequences supported by at least two reads were kept to exclude erroneous sequences. Downstream repertoire analysis used the tcR package, and clonotypes were matched across fractions by CDR3 nucleotide sequence plus V segment. VDJmatch was used to annotate antigen specificity against VDJdb, with one amino acid substitution allowed in CDR3.

The sequencing used CD4+ T cells sorted from PBMCs, collected 11 to 12 days after vaccination. The chain is assembled from TRBV14 and TRBJ1-2; a tentative D match to TRBD1 spans 5 bases. The receptor was isolated from a man in his fifties who received an inactivated influenza vaccine. Donor details come from another sample of the same person, matched by shared clones. The CDR3 protein: CASSHGVHGASLGYTF. The bases read TGTGCCAGCAGCCACGGGGTCCACGGGGCCAGCCTTGGCTACACCTTC.